This TCR beta chain appears in the sequencing data of a study of blood T cell repertoires in COVID-19 (dated by TCRdb to the early 2020s). Regarding the study in general: Collaborator samples came from the United States, Italy and Spain and covered acute and convalescent phases of COVID-19. A freely available public database, intended as a resource for researchers studying the immune response to SARS-CoV-2, is where the repertoires were released. Where available, HLA class I and class II types were taken from metadata supplied by the sample provider and were not determined by assay-based typing. The dataset comprised deeply sampled blood TCRbeta repertoires from subjects exposed to, actively infected with, or recovered from COVID-19. The material from the prospective study consisted of cDNA or gDNA derived from T cells, B-cell-depleted T cells, or PBMCs. A de-identified subject ID, COVID-19 status, age in years and sex were almost always included in the sample metadata. Samples came from the ongoing ImmuneRACE study (first 160 participants) plus 1,254 subjects from 6 global collaborators.

A word on this clone: It has no known antigen specificity. No much larger clonotype is one base removed from it; base qualities were not supplied.

TCRbeta CDR3 regions were amplified from genomic DNA by means of the immunoSEQ Assay, a bias-controlled multiplex PCR. Turning to the authors' computational methods: The number of nucleated cells in each sample was estimated from the amplification of reference gene primers within the assay. To quantify the absolute abundance of each unique TCRbeta CDR3 rearrangement, sequence reads were collapsed and filtered. For each sample, productive Simpson clonality was calculated as the square root of Simpson's diversity index across productive rearrangements. The table comes from immuneACCESS by way of TCRdb, which keeps in-frame sequences with V and J called. Part of the clones is missing from these tables; in studies checked, under half for an unresolved V gene and the rest for unknown reasons. From that table come the V and J calls and clone size; the DNA was used to work out D and trimming. The sample records about 130,000 clones, around 81% of which are singletons. The ten largest account for around 4.1% of the sample.

Results and caveats for the whole study, not just this receptor: The quantity of clinical and demographic metadata differed by source and by participant and was supplied without curation.

The collaborating institutions used their own protocols to collect whole blood in K2EDTA tubes. For TCRbeta analysis, collaborator samples were shipped as frozen whole blood, as isolated PBMCs, or as DNA extracted from either sample type. Per the germline V gene (reference sequence), MNHEY is the CDR1 and SMNVEV is the CDR2. From the cysteine through the phenylalanine, the CDR3 covers 15 amino acids. The entry retains the CDR3 DNA only, 45 bases that are in frame from base 1. Trimming takes 3 bases from V and 4 bases from J, and the germline ends sit 15 bases apart. This receptor chain uses TRBV27 and TRBJ1-2, and perhaps TRBD1 as D gene, on 5 matching bases. The material sequenced was peripheral blood. This clonotype was obtained from a woman in her fifties or sixties with acute or convalescent COVID-19. The base sequence is TGTGCCAGCAGTTTTGCTCGGGGGAGGGGCTATGGCTACACCTTC. This is translated as CASSFARGRGYGYTF.